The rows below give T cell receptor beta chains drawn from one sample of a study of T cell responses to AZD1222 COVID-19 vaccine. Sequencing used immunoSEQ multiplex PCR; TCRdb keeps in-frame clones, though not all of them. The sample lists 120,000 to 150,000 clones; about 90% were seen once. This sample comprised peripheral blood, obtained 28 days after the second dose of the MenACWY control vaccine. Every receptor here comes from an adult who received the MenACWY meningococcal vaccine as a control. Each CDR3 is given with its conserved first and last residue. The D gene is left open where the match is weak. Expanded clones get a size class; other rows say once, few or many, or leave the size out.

cdr3_aa: CASSAKSGPNHHEQFF; cdr3_nt: TGTGCCAGCTCGGCGAAAAGCGGACCAAATCACCATGAGCAGTTCTTC; v_call: TRBV18; clone_size: .; j_call: TRBJ2-1; d_call: .
cdr3_aa: CASSLGGQGAETQYF; cdr3_nt: TGTGCCAGCAGTTTAGGCGGACAGGGGGCTGAGACCCAGTACTTC; v_call: TRBV28; clone_size: .; j_call: TRBJ2-5; d_call: TRBD1
cdr3_aa: CASSPGIDYEQYF; cdr3_nt: TGTGCCAGCAGCCCCGGGATTGACTACGAGCAGTACTTC; v_call: TRBV9; clone_size: .; j_call: TRBJ2-7; d_call: .
cdr3_aa: CASSSPGVGSGNTIYF; cdr3_nt: TGTGCCAGCAGCTCACCAGGGGTAGGATCTGGAAACACCATATATTTT; v_call: TRBV5-6; clone_size: .; j_call: TRBJ1-3; d_call: .
cdr3_aa: CASSLGLAEYNEQFF; cdr3_nt: TGTGCCAGCAGTTTGGGACTAGCGGAGTACAATGAGCAGTTCTTC; v_call: TRBV7-2; clone_size: few; j_call: TRBJ2-1; d_call: TRBD2
cdr3_aa: CSVEEAKNIQYF; cdr3_nt: TGCAGCGTTGAGGAGGCCAAAAACATTCAGTACTTC; v_call: TRBV29-1; clone_size: .; j_call: TRBJ2-4; d_call: .
cdr3_aa: CASSSGTGGVRTGELFF; cdr3_nt: TGTGCCAGCAGCTCCGGGACAGGGGGCGTTCGCACCGGGGAGCTGTTTTTT; v_call: TRBV5-4; clone_size: .; j_call: TRBJ2-2; d_call: TRBD1
cdr3_aa: CSVASGSTQQYF; cdr3_nt: TGCAGCGTTGCCAGCGGGAGCACTCAGCAGTACTTC; v_call: TRBV29-1; clone_size: .; j_call: TRBJ2-7; d_call: TRBD2
cdr3_aa: CATSPGQSTNEKLFF; cdr3_nt: TGTGCCACCAGCCCGGGACAATCAACTAATGAAAAACTGTTTTTT; v_call: TRBV15; clone_size: once; j_call: TRBJ1-4; d_call: .
cdr3_aa: CASSQGSSEGGRYF; cdr3_nt: TGTGCCAGCAGCCAAGGATCTAGTGAAGGAGGCCGGTACTTC; v_call: TRBV3-1/TRBV3-2; clone_size: .; j_call: TRBJ2-7; d_call: .
cdr3_aa: CASSPTGTNYHIQYF; cdr3_nt: TGTGCCAGCAGTCCCACCGGGACTAACTACCACATTCAGTACTTC; v_call: TRBV28; clone_size: .; j_call: TRBJ2-4; d_call: TRBD2
cdr3_aa: CSARPLVEQFF; cdr3_nt: TGCAGTGCTAGGCCCCTGGTTGAGCAGTTCTTC; v_call: TRBV20-1; clone_size: .; j_call: TRBJ2-1; d_call: .
cdr3_aa: CAISESRADYEQYF; cdr3_nt: TGTGCCATCAGTGAGTCGAGGGCTGACTACGAGCAGTACTTC; v_call: TRBV10-3; clone_size: .; j_call: TRBJ2-7; d_call: .
cdr3_aa: CASSPPEGLVTEAFF; cdr3_nt: TGTGCCAGCAGCCCGCCGGAGGGTTTGGTCACTGAAGCTTTCTTT; v_call: TRBV11-1; clone_size: .; j_call: TRBJ1-1; d_call: .
cdr3_aa: CASSPGGPPRYNTQYF; cdr3_nt: TGTGCCAGCAGCCCTGGCGGACCACCCCGGTATAATACGCAGTATTTT; v_call: TRBV28; clone_size: .; j_call: TRBJ2-3; d_call: .
cdr3_aa: CASSPGQGARYGYTF; cdr3_nt: TGTGCCAGCAGCCCCGGACAGGGGGCACGGTATGGCTACACCTTC; v_call: TRBV6-2/TRBV6-3; clone_size: .; j_call: TRBJ1-2; d_call: TRBD1
cdr3_aa: CASSLRQIPGNTIYF; cdr3_nt: TGTGCCAGCAGTCTCCGACAGATTCCGGGAAACACCATATATTTT; v_call: TRBV27; clone_size: .; j_call: TRBJ1-3; d_call: .
cdr3_aa: CASSDDRVNYEQYF; cdr3_nt: TGTGCCAGCAGCGACGACAGGGTTAACTACGAGCAGTACTTC; v_call: TRBV7-2; clone_size: .; j_call: TRBJ2-7; d_call: TRBD1
cdr3_aa: CATPLGRVWEQFF; cdr3_nt: TGTGCCACGCCCCTGGGGAGGGTCTGGGAGCAGTTCTTC; v_call: TRBV24-1; clone_size: .; j_call: TRBJ2-1; d_call: TRBD2
cdr3_aa: CASRSRGEQPQHF; cdr3_nt: TGTGCCAGCAGGAGCAGGGGGGAACAGCCCCAGCATTTT; v_call: TRBV6-5; clone_size: few; j_call: TRBJ1-5; d_call: TRBD1
cdr3_aa: CASKTTGELNEKLFF; cdr3_nt: TGTGCCAGCAAAACAACAGGGGAACTTAATGAAAAACTGTTTTTT; v_call: TRBV6-5; clone_size: once; j_call: TRBJ1-4; d_call: TRBD1
cdr3_aa: CATSREGQGYGYTF; cdr3_nt: TGTGCCACCAGCAGAGAGGGACAGGGCTATGGCTACACCTTC; v_call: TRBV15; clone_size: .; j_call: TRBJ1-2; d_call: TRBD1
cdr3_aa: CASSLGGGAGTTYF; cdr3_nt: TGCGCCAGCAGCTTGGGAGGTGGGGCAGGGACGACGTACTTC; v_call: TRBV5-1; clone_size: .; j_call: TRBJ2-7; d_call: .
cdr3_aa: CASSGQGNYEQYF; cdr3_nt: TGTGCCAGCTCGGGGCAGGGAAACTACGAGCAGTACTTC; v_call: TRBV18; clone_size: .; j_call: TRBJ2-7; d_call: .
cdr3_aa: CASSLLSSEQFF; cdr3_nt: TGTGCCAGCAGTTTACTCTCCAGTGAGCAGTTCTTC; v_call: TRBV28; clone_size: few; j_call: TRBJ2-1; d_call: .
cdr3_aa: CASSRTEETQYF; cdr3_nt: TGTGCCAGCAGTCGGACGGAAGAGACCCAGTACTTC; v_call: TRBV12-3/TRBV12-4; clone_size: once; j_call: TRBJ2-5; d_call: .
cdr3_aa: CASSPPTYGYTF; cdr3_nt: TGTGCCAGTAGTCCTCCAACATATGGCTACACCTTC; v_call: TRBV19; clone_size: .; j_call: TRBJ1-2; d_call: .
cdr3_aa: CASSSREVGNEQFF; cdr3_nt: TGTGCCAGCTCTTCCAGAGAAGTGGGCAATGAGCAGTTCTTC; v_call: TRBV18; clone_size: .; j_call: TRBJ2-1; d_call: .
cdr3_aa: CASSPREGLGYTF; cdr3_nt: TGTGCCAGCAGCCCCCGGGAGGGGCTTGGCTACACCTTC; v_call: TRBV7-2; clone_size: .; j_call: TRBJ1-2; d_call: .
cdr3_aa: CASSESGVNTQYF; cdr3_nt: TGTGCCAGCAGTGAATCCGGGGTGAATACGCAGTATTTT; v_call: TRBV6-1; clone_size: .; j_call: TRBJ2-3; d_call: .
cdr3_aa: CASSPQGTEAFF; cdr3_nt: TGTGCCAGCAGCCCCCAAGGCACTGAAGCTTTCTTT; v_call: TRBV7-9; clone_size: .; j_call: TRBJ1-1; d_call: .
cdr3_aa: CASSSGQSTDTQYF; cdr3_nt: TGTGCCAGCAGCTCCGGACAGAGCACAGATACGCAGTATTTT; v_call: TRBV5-5; clone_size: .; j_call: TRBJ2-3; d_call: .
cdr3_aa: CASSASTGDSPLHF; cdr3_nt: TGTGCCAGCAGCGCTTCTACCGGGGATTCACCCCTCCACTTT; v_call: TRBV9; clone_size: .; j_call: TRBJ1-6; d_call: .
cdr3_aa: CASSEGTGAGELFF; cdr3_nt: TGTGCCAGCAGTGAAGGGACAGGGGCCGGGGAGCTGTTTTTT; v_call: TRBV6-1; clone_size: .; j_call: TRBJ2-2; d_call: TRBD1
cdr3_aa: CASSMGFGGGATQYF; cdr3_nt: TGTGCCAGTAGTATGGGGTTTGGAGGGGGCGCGACCCAGTACTTC; v_call: TRBV19; clone_size: .; j_call: TRBJ2-5; d_call: .
cdr3_aa: CASSQDFSSYNSPLHF; cdr3_nt: TGCGCCAGCAGCCAAGATTTTAGCTCCTATAATTCACCCCTCCACTTT; v_call: TRBV4-3; clone_size: .; j_call: TRBJ1-6; d_call: .
cdr3_aa: CAGRRGGFSNQPQHF; cdr3_nt: TGTGCCGGCCGCAGGGGTGGCTTTAGCAATCAGCCCCAGCATTTT; v_call: TRBV28; clone_size: .; j_call: TRBJ1-5; d_call: .
cdr3_aa: CASSLMTGSNTGELFF; cdr3_nt: TGTGCCAGCAGCCTTATGACAGGGAGTAACACCGGGGAGCTGTTTTTT; v_call: TRBV3-1/TRBV3-2; clone_size: .; j_call: TRBJ2-2; d_call: TRBD1
cdr3_aa: CASSSGTSGSEQYF; cdr3_nt: TGTGCCAGCAGCTCCGGGACTAGCGGGAGCGAGCAGTACTTC; v_call: TRBV7-2; clone_size: .; j_call: TRBJ2-7; d_call: TRBD2
cdr3_aa: CASSEAPRREQYF; cdr3_nt: TGTGCCAGCAGTGAAGCGCCCCGGAGGGAGCAGTACTTC; v_call: TRBV2; clone_size: .; j_call: TRBJ2-7; d_call: .
cdr3_aa: CASSISEGNTEAFF; cdr3_nt: TGTGCCAGTAGTATTTCTGAGGGGAACACTGAAGCTTTCTTT; v_call: TRBV19; clone_size: .; j_call: TRBJ1-1; d_call: .
cdr3_aa: CASSQRTGGTDTQYF; cdr3_nt: TGTGCCAGCAGCCAAAGGACAGGGGGCACAGATACGCAGTATTTT; v_call: TRBV14; clone_size: .; j_call: TRBJ2-3; d_call: TRBD1
cdr3_aa: CASSFSGVEQYF; cdr3_nt: TGCGCCAGCAGCTTTTCTGGGGTGGAGCAGTACTTC; v_call: TRBV5-1; clone_size: .; j_call: TRBJ2-7; d_call: .
cdr3_aa: CASSISGRAYEQYF; cdr3_nt: TGTGCCAGTAGTATTTCGGGCAGAGCCTACGAGCAGTACTTC; v_call: TRBV19; clone_size: .; j_call: TRBJ2-7; d_call: .
cdr3_aa: CASSWGKSNYGYTF; cdr3_nt: TGTGCCAGCAGTTGGGGGAAATCTAACTATGGCTACACCTTC; v_call: TRBV28; clone_size: .; j_call: TRBJ1-2; d_call: .
cdr3_aa: CATSRGRLDAKNIQYF; cdr3_nt: TGTGCCACCAGCAGAGGTCGACTAGACGCCAAAAACATTCAGTACTTC; v_call: TRBV15; clone_size: .; j_call: TRBJ2-4; d_call: .
cdr3_aa: CASSTRQGETGELFF; cdr3_nt: TGTGCCAGCAGCACCCGACAGGGGGAGACCGGGGAGCTGTTTTTT; v_call: TRBV7-8; clone_size: .; j_call: TRBJ2-2; d_call: TRBD1
cdr3_aa: CASSNRVRGYTF; cdr3_nt: TGTGCCAGCAGCAACAGGGTTCGGGGCTACACCTTC; v_call: TRBV28; clone_size: .; j_call: TRBJ1-2; d_call: .
cdr3_aa: CASSTDRGNYGYTF; cdr3_nt: TGTGCCAGCAGTACGGACAGGGGAAACTATGGCTACACCTTC; v_call: TRBV28; clone_size: .; j_call: TRBJ1-2; d_call: TRBD1
cdr3_aa: CASTLPGIVEQYF; cdr3_nt: TGTGCCAGCACCCTACCAGGCATTGTCGAGCAGTACTTC; v_call: TRBV2; clone_size: .; j_call: TRBJ2-7; d_call: .
cdr3_aa: CASSYRESGTGELFF; cdr3_nt: TGTGCCAGCAGCTATCGGGAGTCTGGTACCGGGGAGCTGTTTTTT; v_call: TRBV5-5; clone_size: once; j_call: TRBJ2-2; d_call: .
cdr3_aa: CASLDRANTEAFF; cdr3_nt: TGTGCCAGCCTGGACAGGGCGAACACTGAAGCTTTCTTT; v_call: TRBV28; clone_size: .; j_call: TRBJ1-1; d_call: TRBD1
cdr3_aa: CASSKTGLIGEKLFF; cdr3_nt: TGTGCCAGCAGTAAGACAGGGTTGATCGGCGAAAAACTGTTTTTT; v_call: TRBV6-2/TRBV6-3; clone_size: .; j_call: TRBJ1-4; d_call: TRBD1